The text below deals with one TCR beta chain. Its antigen remains unknown. This sample stems from a study of T cell responses to AZD1222 COVID-19 vaccine. Whole-study results and caveats: Epitopes outside B.1.351 and B.1.1.7 mutated regions reportedly drew nearly half of spike TCRs. Most donors were white British and more were female, and clonal diversity was possibly underestimated. Following two doses of AZD1222, Spike-specific TCR breadth and depth rose. In all cases, repertoires were sampled only after the peak T cell response.

Measured with immunoSEQ multiplex PCR; TCRdb has only the in-frame clones, and not every one. The table lists about 140,000 clones, around 91% of them singletons. This receptor was identified in an adult in good health. Source: peripheral blood, taken on day 0 of AZD1222 vaccination.

Here the CDR3 reads CASSLGPLYGYTF. In DNA form, the CDR3 reads TGTGCCAGCAGTTTAGGCCCCCTCTATGGCTACACCTTC. This chain joins TRBV27 and TRBJ1-2, with D uncertain. V shed 2 bases and J shed 4 bases, with 8 bases lying between them. The length of the CDR3 is 13 residues. CDR1 MNHEY and CDR2 SMNVEV come from the germline V gene (reference sequence).